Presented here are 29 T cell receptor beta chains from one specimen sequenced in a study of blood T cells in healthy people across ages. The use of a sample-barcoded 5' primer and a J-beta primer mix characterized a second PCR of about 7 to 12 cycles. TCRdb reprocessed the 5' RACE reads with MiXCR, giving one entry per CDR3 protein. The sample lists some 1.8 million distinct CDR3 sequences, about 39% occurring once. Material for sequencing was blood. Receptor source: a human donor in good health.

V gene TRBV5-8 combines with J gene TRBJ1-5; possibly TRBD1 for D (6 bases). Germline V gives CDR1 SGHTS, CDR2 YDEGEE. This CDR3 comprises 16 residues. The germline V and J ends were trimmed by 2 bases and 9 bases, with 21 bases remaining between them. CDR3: CASSFARGQSFGPQHF. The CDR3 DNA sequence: TGTGCCAGCAGCTTCGCCAGGGGCCAGTCGTTCGGGCCCCAGCATTTT.

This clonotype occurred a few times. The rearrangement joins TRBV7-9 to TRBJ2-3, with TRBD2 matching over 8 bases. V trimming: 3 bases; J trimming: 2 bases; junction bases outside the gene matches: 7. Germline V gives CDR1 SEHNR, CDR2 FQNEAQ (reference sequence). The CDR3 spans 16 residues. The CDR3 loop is CASSFTTSGYTDTQYF. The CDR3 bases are TGTGCCAGCAGCTTTACTACTAGCGGCTACACAGATACGCAGTATTTT.

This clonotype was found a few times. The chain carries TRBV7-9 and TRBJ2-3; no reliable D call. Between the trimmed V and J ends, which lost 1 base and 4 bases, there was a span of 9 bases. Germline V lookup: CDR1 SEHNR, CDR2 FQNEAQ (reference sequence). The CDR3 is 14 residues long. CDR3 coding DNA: TGTGCCAGCAGCTTAGATGGGTGGCCAGATACGCAGTATTTT. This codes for CASSLDGWPDTQYF.

CDR3 in amino acids: CASQENPMNTEAFF. The DNA for the CDR3 is TGCGCCAGCCAGGAGAACCCGATGAACACTGAAGCTTTCTTT. The chain has TRBV5-1 and TRBJ1-1, with unresolved D. Germline V gives CDR1 SGHRS, CDR2 YFSETQ. V was trimmed by 7 bases and J by 0 bases, leaving 13 bases between them. The CDR3 totals 14 residues.

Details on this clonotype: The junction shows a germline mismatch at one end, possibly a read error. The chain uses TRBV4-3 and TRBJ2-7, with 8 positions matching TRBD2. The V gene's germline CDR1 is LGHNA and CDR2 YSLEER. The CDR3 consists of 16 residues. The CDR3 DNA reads TGCGCCAGCGGCCAAGATCTTGGTAGCGGGGACTACGAGCAGTACTTC. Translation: CASGQDLGSGDYEQYF.

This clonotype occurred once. The chain's CDR3 is CASSRGGGRVNSPLHF. CDR3 DNA: TGTGCCAGCAGCCGTGGGGGGGGCAGGGTTAATTCACCCCTCCACTTT. The rearrangement joins TRBV7-6 to TRBJ1-6; D might be TRBD1 (6 bases). This CDR3 is built from 16 residues. V was cut by 5 bases and J by 6 bases, with 17 bases left in between. Germline loops: CDR1 SGHVS, CDR2 FNYEAQ.

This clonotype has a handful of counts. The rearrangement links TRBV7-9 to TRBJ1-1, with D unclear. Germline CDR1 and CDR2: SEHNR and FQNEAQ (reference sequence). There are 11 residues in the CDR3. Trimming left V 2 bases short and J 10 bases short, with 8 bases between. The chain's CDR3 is CASSLTVPAFF. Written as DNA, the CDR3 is TGTGCCAGCAGCTTAACTGTTCCAGCTTTCTTT.

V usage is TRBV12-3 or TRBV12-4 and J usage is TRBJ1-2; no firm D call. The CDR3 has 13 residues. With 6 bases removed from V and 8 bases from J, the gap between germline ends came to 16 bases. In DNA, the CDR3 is TGTGCCAGCAGGGCGGGCCTTCGGCGGGGCTACACCTTC. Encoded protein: CASRAGLRRGYTF.

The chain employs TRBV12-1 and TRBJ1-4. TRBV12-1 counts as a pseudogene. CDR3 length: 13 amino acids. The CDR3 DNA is TGTGCCAGCAGCTTTGGGAGTAATGAAGAACTGTTTTTT. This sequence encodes CASSFGSNEELFF.

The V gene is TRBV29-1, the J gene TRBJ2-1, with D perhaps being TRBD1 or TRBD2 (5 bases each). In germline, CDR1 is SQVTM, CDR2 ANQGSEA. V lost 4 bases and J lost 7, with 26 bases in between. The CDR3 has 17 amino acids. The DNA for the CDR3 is TGCAGCGTTGGGAGAGTCTCCGGGCAGGGAGCAAGTAATGAGCAGTTCTTC. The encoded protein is CSVGRVSGQGASNEQFF.

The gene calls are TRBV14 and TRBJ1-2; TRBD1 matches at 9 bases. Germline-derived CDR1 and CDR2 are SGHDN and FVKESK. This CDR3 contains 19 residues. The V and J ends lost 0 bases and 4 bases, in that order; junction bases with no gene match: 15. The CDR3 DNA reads TGTGCCAGCAGCCAAGAGATCCCCCTAAGGGACAGGGAGTCCTATGGCTACACCTTC. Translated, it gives CASSQEIPLRDRESYGYTF.

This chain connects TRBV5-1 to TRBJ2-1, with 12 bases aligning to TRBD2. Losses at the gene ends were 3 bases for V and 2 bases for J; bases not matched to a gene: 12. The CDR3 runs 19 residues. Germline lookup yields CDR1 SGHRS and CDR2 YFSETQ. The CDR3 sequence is CASSSRTSGVGGPYNEQFF. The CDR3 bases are TGCGCCAGCAGCTCCCGGACTAGCGGGGTCGGGGGGCCCTACAATGAGCAGTTCTTC.

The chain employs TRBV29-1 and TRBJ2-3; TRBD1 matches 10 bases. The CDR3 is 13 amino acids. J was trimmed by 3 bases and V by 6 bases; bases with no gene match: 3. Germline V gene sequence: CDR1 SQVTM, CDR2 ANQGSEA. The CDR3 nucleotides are TGCAGCGTAGGGGACAGGGGAACAGATACGCAGTATTTT. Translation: CSVGDRGTDTQYF.

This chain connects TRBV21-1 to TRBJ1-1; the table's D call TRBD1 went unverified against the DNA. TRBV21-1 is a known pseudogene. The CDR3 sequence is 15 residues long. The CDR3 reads CASSKTLRLNTEAFF. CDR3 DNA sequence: TGTGCCAGCAGCAAAACCCTGAGGTTGAACACTGAAGCTTTCTTT.

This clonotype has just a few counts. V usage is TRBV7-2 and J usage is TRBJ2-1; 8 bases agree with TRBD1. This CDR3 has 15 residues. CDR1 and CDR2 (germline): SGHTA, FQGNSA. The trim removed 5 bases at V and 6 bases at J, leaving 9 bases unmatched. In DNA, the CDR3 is TGTGCCAGCAGCGTCGGACAGGGTCGAGGCAATGAGCAGTTCTTC. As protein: CASSVGQGRGNEQFF.

The CDR3: CSATQGARETQFF. Written as DNA, the CDR3 is TGCAGTGCTACTCAGGGGGCTCGGGAGACCCAGTTCTTC. The rearrangement uses TRBV20-1 and TRBJ2-5, with TRBD1 matching over 8 bases. Matching the DNA end better, TRBJ2-1 makes the J call doubtful. The CDR3 runs 13 residues. CDR1 is DFQATT, CDR2 SNEGSKA, per germline (reference sequence).

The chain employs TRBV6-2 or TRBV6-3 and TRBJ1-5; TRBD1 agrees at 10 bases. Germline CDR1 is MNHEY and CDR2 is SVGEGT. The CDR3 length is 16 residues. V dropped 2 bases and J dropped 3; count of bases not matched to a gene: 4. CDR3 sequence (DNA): TGTGCCAGCAGTTACGGGACAGGGGCTTTCAATCAGCCCCAGCATTTT. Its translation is CASSYGTGAFNQPQHF.

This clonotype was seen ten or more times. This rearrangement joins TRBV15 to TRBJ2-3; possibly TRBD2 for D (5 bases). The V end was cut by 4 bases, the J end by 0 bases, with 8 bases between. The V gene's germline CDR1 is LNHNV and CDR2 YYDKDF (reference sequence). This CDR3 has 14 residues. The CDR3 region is CATSKRVSTDTQYF. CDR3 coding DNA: TGTGCCACCAGCAAGAGGGTTAGCACAGATACGCAGTATTTT. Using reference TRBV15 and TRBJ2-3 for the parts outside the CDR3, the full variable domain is DAMVIQNPRYQVTQFGKPVTLSCSQTLNHNVMYWYQQKSSQAPKLLFHYYDKDFNNEADTPDNFQSRRPNTSFCFLDIRSPGLGDTAMYLCATSKRVSTDTQYFGPGTRLTVL.

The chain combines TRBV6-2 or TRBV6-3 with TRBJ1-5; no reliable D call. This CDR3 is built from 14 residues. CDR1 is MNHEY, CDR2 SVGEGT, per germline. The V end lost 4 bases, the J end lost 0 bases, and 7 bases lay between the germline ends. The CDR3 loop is CASSWTYSNQPQHF. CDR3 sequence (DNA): TGTGCCAGCAGTTGGACGTATAGCAATCAGCCCCAGCATTTT.

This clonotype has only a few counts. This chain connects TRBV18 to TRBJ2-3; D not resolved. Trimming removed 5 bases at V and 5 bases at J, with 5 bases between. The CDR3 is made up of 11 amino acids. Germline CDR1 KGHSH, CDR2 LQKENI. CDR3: CASSKGDTQYF. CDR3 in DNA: TGTGCCAGCTCAAAGGGAGATACGCAGTATTTT.

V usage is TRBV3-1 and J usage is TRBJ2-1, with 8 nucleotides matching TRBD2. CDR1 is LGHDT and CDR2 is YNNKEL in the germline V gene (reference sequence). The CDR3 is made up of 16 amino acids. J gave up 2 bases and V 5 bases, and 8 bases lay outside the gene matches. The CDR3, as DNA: TGTGCCAGCAGCGTGGGATACGGGGGGGCCTACAATGAGCAGTTCTTC. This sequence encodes CASSVGYGGAYNEQFF.

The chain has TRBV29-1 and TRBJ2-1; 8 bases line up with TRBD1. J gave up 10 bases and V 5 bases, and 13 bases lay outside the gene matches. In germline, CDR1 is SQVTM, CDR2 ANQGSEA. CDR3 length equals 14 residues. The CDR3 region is CSVRTGRTAGEQFF. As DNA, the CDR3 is TGCAGCGTTCGGACAGGGAGGACAGCAGGAGAGCAGTTCTTC.

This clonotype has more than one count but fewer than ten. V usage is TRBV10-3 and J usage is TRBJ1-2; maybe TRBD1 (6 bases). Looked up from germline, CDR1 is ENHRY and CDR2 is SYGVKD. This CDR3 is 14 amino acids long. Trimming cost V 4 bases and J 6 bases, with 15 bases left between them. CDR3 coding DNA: TGTGCCATCAGTGTCAATTCGGGGGGCGATGGCTACACCTTC. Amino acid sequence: CAISVNSGGDGYTF.

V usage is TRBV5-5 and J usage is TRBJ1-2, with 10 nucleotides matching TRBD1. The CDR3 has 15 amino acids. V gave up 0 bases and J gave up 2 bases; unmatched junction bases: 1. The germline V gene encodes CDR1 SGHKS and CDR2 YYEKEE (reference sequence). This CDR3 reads CASSLATGGNYGYTF. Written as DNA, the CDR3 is TGTGCCAGCAGCTTGGCGACAGGGGGCAACTATGGCTACACCTTC. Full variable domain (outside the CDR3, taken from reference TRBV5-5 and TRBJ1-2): DAGVTQSPTHLIKTRGQQVTLRCSPISGHKSVSWYQQVLGQGPQFIFQYYEKEERGRGNFPDRFSARQFPNYSSELNVNALLLGDSALYLCASSLATGGNYGYTFGSGTRLTVV.

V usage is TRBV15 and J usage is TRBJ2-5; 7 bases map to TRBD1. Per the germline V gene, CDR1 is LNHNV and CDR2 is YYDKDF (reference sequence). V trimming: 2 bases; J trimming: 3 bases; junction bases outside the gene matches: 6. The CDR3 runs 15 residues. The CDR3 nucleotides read TGTGCCACCAGCAGATCTCCCGACAGGGAAGAGACCCAGTACTTC. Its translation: CATSRSPDREETQYF.

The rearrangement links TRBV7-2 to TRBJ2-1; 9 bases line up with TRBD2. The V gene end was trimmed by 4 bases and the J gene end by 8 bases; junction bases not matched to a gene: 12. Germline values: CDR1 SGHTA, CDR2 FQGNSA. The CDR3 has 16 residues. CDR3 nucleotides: TGTGCCAGCAGCTCAAGGGGTGCGGGGGGGCCTGATGAGCAGTTCTTC. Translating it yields CASSSRGAGGPDEQFF.

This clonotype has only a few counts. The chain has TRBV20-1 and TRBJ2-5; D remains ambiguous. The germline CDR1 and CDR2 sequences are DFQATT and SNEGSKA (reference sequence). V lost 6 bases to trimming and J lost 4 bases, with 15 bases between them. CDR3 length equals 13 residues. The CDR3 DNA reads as TGCAGTGCGTACCCGCTAGGAGCAGAGACCCAGTACTTC. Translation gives CSAYPLGAETQYF.

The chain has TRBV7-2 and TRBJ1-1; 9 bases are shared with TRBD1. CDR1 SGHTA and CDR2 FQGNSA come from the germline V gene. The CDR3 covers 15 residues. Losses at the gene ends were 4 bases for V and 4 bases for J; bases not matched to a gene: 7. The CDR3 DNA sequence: TGTGCCAGCAGCTACAACAGGGGGCTGAGCACTGAAGCTTTCTTT. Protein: CASSYNRGLSTEAFF.

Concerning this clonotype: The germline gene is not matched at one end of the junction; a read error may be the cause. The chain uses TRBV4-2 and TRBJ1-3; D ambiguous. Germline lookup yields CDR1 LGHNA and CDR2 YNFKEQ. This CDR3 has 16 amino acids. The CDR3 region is CASSQETDTSGNTIYF. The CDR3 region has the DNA TGTGCCAGCAGCCAAGAAACAGATACCTCTGGGAACACCATATATTTT.